This is a list of T cell receptor beta chains from one sample in a study of blood T cells in healthy people across ages. From the 5' RACE reads, TCRdb called clonotypes with MiXCR, one entry per CDR3 protein. The table has some 1.5 million distinct CDR3 sequences, 28% seen once; the top ten hold roughly 8.2%. Sequencing was performed on blood. These receptors came from a woman in her 30s in good health. Each CDR3 is given with its conserved first and last residue. The D gene is left open where the match is weak. Part of the rows lack a size; the others show once, few, many or a class for expanded clones.

>15|few|TRBD1|TRBV20-1|TRBJ1-6
TGCAGTGCTAGAGTAGGGGGCAAGACAAATTCACCCCTCCACTTT
CSARVGGKTNSPLHF
>15|.|.|TRBV7-2|TRBJ2-7
TGTGCCAGCAACCGACCTACCCTCCTTGCCTACGAGCAGTACTTC
CASNRPTLLAYEQYF
>13|.|.|TRBV2|TRBJ2-7
TGTGCCGGGGGGTCAACTAGCTCCTACGAGCAGTACTTC
CAGGSTSSYEQYF
>16|.|TRBD2|TRBV19|TRBJ2-7
TGTGCCAGTAGTACGCCCCCCGGGACTAGCAGGGGCGAGCAGTACTTC
CASSTPPGTSRGEQYF
>16|.|.|TRBV11-1|TRBJ2-3
TGTGCCAGCAGCTTCTTTAGCCCTACTAGCACAGATACGCAGTATTTT
CASSFFSPTSTDTQYF
>16|.|.|TRBV3-1|TRBJ2-3
TGTGCCAGCAGCCAAGAACGGGGGAGGAATACAGATACGCAGTATTTT
CASSQERGRNTDTQYF
>14|.|TRBD1|TRBV2|TRBJ1-2
TGTGCCAGCAGGGAAGGGACAGGGTTCCCTGGCTACACCTTC
CASREGTGFPGYTF
>13|few|.|TRBV12-3/TRBV12-4|TRBJ1-1
TGTGCCAGCAGCCGTACCGTGCCCACTGAAGCTTTCTTT
CASSRTVPTEAFF
>15|.|.|TRBV20-1|TRBJ1-5
TGCAGTGCTAGAGATTTGCAGGATAGCAATCAGCCCCAGCATTTT
CSARDLQDSNQPQHF
>14|few|TRBD1|TRBV29-1|TRBJ2-5
TGCAGCGCTTTCGACAGGGGGCTCGGGGAGACCCAGTACTTC
CSAFDRGLGETQYF
>15|.|.|TRBV7-2|TRBJ2-7
TGTGCCAGCAGCTTCCCCGGCGGTAGACGCTACGAGCAGTACTTC
CASSFPGGRRYEQYF
>15|.|TRBD2|TRBV6-1|TRBJ2-5
TGTGCCAGCAGACTAGCGGGGGGGCCAGCAGAGACCCAGTACTTC
CASRLAGGPAETQYF
>18|many|TRBD2|TRBV6-1|TRBJ2-5
TGTGCCAGCAGTAATCCCACTGGGACTAGCCTCGCTGGGGGGACCCAGTACTTC
CASSNPTGTSLAGGTQYF
>12|.|.|TRBV3-1|TRBJ1-1
TGTGCCAGCAGCCCCAGGGAAGGGGGAGCTTTCTTT
CASSPREGGAFF
>16|.|.|TRBV20-1|TRBJ1-2
TGCAGTGCTAGAGATGGGTCGTCTCTACGTAACTATGGCTACACCTTC
CSARDGSSLRNYGYTF
>11|.|.|TRBV29-1|TRBJ1-1
TGCAGCGTTGGGGGTTTGACTGAAGCTTTCTTT
CSVGGLTEAFF
>11|many|.|TRBV20-1|TRBJ2-2
TGCAGTGCTTATGACACCGGGGAGCTGTTTTTT
CSAYDTGELFF
>16|.|TRBD2|TRBV7-2|TRBJ2-7
TGTGCCAGCAGCTTAGCGGCCAGCGGGGCCCCCTACGAGCAGTACTTC
CASSLAASGAPYEQYF
>15|.|.|TRBV4-3|TRBJ2-7
TGCGCCAGCAGCCACGGTCACGGGAGCTCCTACGAGCAGTACTTC
CASSHGHGSSYEQYF
>16|few|.|TRBV6-1|TRBJ2-3
TGTGCCAGCACCAAGACAGCGGTAGGTTGGATGGATACGCAGTATTTT
CASTKTAVGWMDTQYF
>15|few|TRBD2|TRBV7-7|TRBJ2-5
TGTGCCAGCAGCCCTTGGACTAGCGGAAGCGGGACCCAGTACTTC
CASSPWTSGSGTQYF
>12|.|.|TRBV7-2|TRBJ2-7
TGTGCCAGCACCATGGGGGGATACGAGCAGTACTTC
CASTMGGYEQYF
>17|.|TRBD1|TRBV6-1|TRBJ1-1
TGTGCCAGCAGTCAAACCAGACAGGGCACATCCAACACTGAAGCTTTCTTT
CASSQTRQGTSNTEAFF
>12|.|TRBD1|TRBV24-1|TRBJ2-1
TGTGCCACCAGTGAAGGGGGCGATGGGCAGTTCTTC
CATSEGGDGQFF
>16|.|.|TRBV28|TRBJ2-7
TGTGCCAGTAGTTCACAGAGGACAGACCCTAGGGGCGAGCAGTACTTC
CASSSQRTDPRGEQYF
>16|.|.|TRBV29-1|TRBJ2-3
TGCAGCGCTGTACCTGAAGGCCAGCTTAGCACAGATACGCAGTATTTT
CSAVPEGQLSTDTQYF
>13|many|.|TRBV29-1|TRBJ2-4
TGCAGCGTTGAAGACGGAAGGGAAAACATTCAGTACTTC
CSVEDGRENIQYF
>14|.|.|TRBV5-1|TRBJ1-5
TGCGCCAGCAGCTTGGGGTCGTTTGATCAGCCCCAGCATTTT
CASSLGSFDQPQHF
>14|.|TRBD2|TRBV5-1|TRBJ2-1
TGCGCCAGCCCGGGACTAGCGGGCGACAATGAGCAGTTCTTC
CASPGLAGDNEQFF
>12|.|.|TRBV6-6|TRBJ2-7
TGTGCCAGCGGCGGATCGTGGTACGAGCAGTACTTC
CASGGSWYEQYF
>16|few|.|TRBV20-1|TRBJ2-3
TGCAGTGCTAGAGATCGGAGACTAGGAGGCCCAGATACGCAGTATTTT
CSARDRRLGGPDTQYF
>12|few|.|TRBV20-1|TRBJ1-4
TGCAGTGCTAGAGCCGAGGGATTAAGACTGTTTTTT
CSARAEGLRLFF
>17|.|.|TRBV10-3|TRBJ1-6
TGTGCCATCAGTGAGTCGAGATTAGGCGTCAATAATTCACCCCTCCACTTT
CAISESRLGVNNSPLHF
>14|.|.|TRBV5-6|TRBJ1-2
TGTGCCAGCAGCCCGGGCAGGCTCTTCTATGGCTACACCTTC
CASSPGRLFYGYTF
>13|.|.|TRBV7-9|TRBJ2-7
TGTGCCAGCAGCTCGGTGGGCTCCTATGAGCAGTACTTC
CASSSVGSYEQYF
>14|.|TRBD2|TRBV20-1|TRBJ2-1
TGCAGTGCTAGAGAAGGGACTAGTAACAATGAGCAGTTCTTC
CSAREGTSNNEQFF
>13|few|.|TRBV6-6|TRBJ2-3
TGTGCCAGCAGTTACGAGACTAGTCGGGCGCAGTATTTT
CASSYETSRAQYF
>15|.|.|TRBV10-3|TRBJ2-3
TGTGCCATCAGTGAGTCCGAGCGGGTCACAGATACGCAGTATTTT
CAISESERVTDTQYF
>13|few|.|TRBV12-5|TRBJ1-1
TGTGCTAGTGGTTCCCGAGACAACACTGAAGCTTTCTTT
CASGSRDNTEAFF
>16|.|.|TRBV7-2|TRBJ2-7
TGTGCCAGCAGCCCACCCAGGACCTCAGGGGCCTACGAGCAGTACTTC
CASSPPRTSGAYEQYF
>15|.|TRBD1|TRBV7-2|TRBJ1-2
TGTGCCGGCAGCTTAGCTCCCACAGGGGCCCTAAACTACACCTTC
CAGSLAPTGALNYTF
>14|.|.|TRBV28|TRBJ1-4
TGTGCCAGCAGGCCGGGAACCATTAATGAAAAACTGTTTTTT
CASRPGTINEKLFF
>15|.|TRBD1|TRBV4-3|TRBJ1-1
TGCGCCAGCAGCCACGACACAGGGGTTGACACTGAAGCTTTCTTT
CASSHDTGVDTEAFF
>16|.|TRBD2|TRBV7-9|TRBJ2-1
TGTGCCAGCAGCTTAGGTATTGTAGCGGGGGCCAATGAGCAGTTCTTC
CASSLGIVAGANEQFF
>14|.|.|TRBV19|TRBJ2-3
TGTGCCAGTACTGCGGGAACTAGCACAGATACGCAGTATTTT
CASTAGTSTDTQYF
>14|many|.|TRBV12-3/TRBV12-4|TRBJ2-7
TGTGCCAGCAGTTTATCGGAGGGGATCTACGAGCAGTACTTC
CASSLSEGIYEQYF
>14|.|.|TRBV7-2|TRBJ2-7
TGTGCCAGCAGAAGTAACCCCTCGCGGGCCGAGCAGTACTTC
CASRSNPSRAEQYF
>15|.|.|TRBV12-3/TRBV12-4|TRBJ2-1
TGTGCCAGCAGTGCCTCCGGGACCTATGCCAATGAGCAGTTCTTC
CASSASGTYANEQFF
>16|.|TRBD1|TRBV6-4|TRBJ2-7
TGTGCCAGCAGTGACTCAAGGACAGGGGGTGGCTACGAGCAGTACTTC
CASSDSRTGGGYEQYF
>14|.|TRBD1|TRBV15|TRBJ1-4
TGTGCCGCCAGTCGAGACAGGGGATCTGAAAAACTGTTTTTT
CAASRDRGSEKLFF
>13|.|.|TRBV15|TRBJ1-1
TGTGCCACCAGCACAGGACAGTTCACTGAAGCTTTCTTT
CATSTGQFTEAFF
>15|.|TRBD2|TRBV12-3/TRBV12-4|TRBJ2-7
TGTGCCAACAGGCCCGGGACTAACCTTAACTACGAGCAGTACTTC
CANRPGTNLNYEQYF
>13|.|.|TRBV3-1|TRBJ1-2
TGTGCCAGCAGCCAAGGGGGTTTCTATGGCTACACCTTC
CASSQGGFYGYTF